This is a list of T cell receptor beta chains from one sample in a study of blood T cell repertoires in COVID-19. Generated by immunoSEQ multiplex PCR, the TCRdb table keeps only in-frame clones and is missing some. The sample consists of under 100,000 clones, around 87% of them appearing once. Sequenced sample: peripheral blood. These receptors originate from a human donor in a cohort sampled during active COVID-19. Each CDR3 is given with its conserved first and last residue. A D gene is named only where the DNA matches it firmly. Clone size is given for some rows only: seen once, a few or many times, or a class if the clone is expanded.

>14|-|TRBJ1-1|TRBV5-1|-
TGCGCCAGCAGCTTGGAGGGGTGGGGCACTGAAGCTTTCTTT
CASSLEGWGTEAFF
>18|TRBD1|TRBJ2-3|TRBV4-1|-
TGCGCCAGCAGCCAAGATCAATTGGGACAGGGGGGGTCAGATACGCAGTATTTT
CASSQDQLGQGGSDTQYF
>13|-|TRBJ1-2|TRBV13|-
TGTGCCAGCAGCTTGGGGGGAGGTACTGGCTACACCTTC
CASSLGGGTGYTF
>15|TRBD2|TRBJ2-1|TRBV2|few
TGTGCCAGCAGTGAATGGGGGGGGGAGAAAGTTGAGCAGTTCTTC
CASSEWGGEKVEQFF
>14|TRBD1|TRBJ2-1|TRBV5-1|-
TGCGCCAGCGGTATGGCAGGGGGATACAATGAGCAGTTCTTC
CASGMAGGYNEQFF
>15|TRBD1|TRBJ2-1|TRBV19|-
TGTGCCAGTATCCCAGGGACAGGGGGGTCTAATGAGCAGTTCTTC
CASIPGTGGSNEQFF
>18|TRBD2|TRBJ2-1|TRBV4-1|-
TGCGCCAGCAGCCAGAAGGTCCGTCCTAGCGGGGGGGTGAATGAGCAGTTCTTC
CASSQKVRPSGGVNEQFF
>12|-|TRBJ2-5|TRBV7-2|once
TGTGCCAGCAGCTTAAACAAAGAGACCCAGTACTTC
CASSLNKETQYF
>15|TRBD1|TRBJ2-1|TRBV6-5|-
TGTGCCAGCACCAAGACACAGGGGGGCTACAATGAGCAGTTCTTC
CASTKTQGGYNEQFF
>14|TRBD2|TRBJ2-1|TRBV7-9|-
TGTGCCAGCAGCATTGGACTAGAGGTTGGTGAGCAGTTCTTC
CASSIGLEVGEQFF
>13|TRBD2|TRBJ2-7|TRBV18|-
TGTGCCAGCTCAGGCCGGGAGGGCTACGAGCAGTACTTC
CASSGREGYEQYF
>13|-|TRBJ2-2|TRBV5-4|many
TGTGCCAGCGAGGCCCAGGGCACCGGGGAGCTGTTTTTT
CASEAQGTGELFF
>14|-|TRBJ1-1|TRBV11-2|-
TGTGCCAGCAGCTTAGCTCAGGCTAACACTGAAGCTTTCTTT
CASSLAQANTEAFF
>14|TRBD1|TRBJ1-1|TRBV28|few
TGTGCCAGCAGTTCGGACAGGGAGAACACTGAAGCTTTCTTT
CASSSDRENTEAFF
>14|-|TRBJ1-4|TRBV2|-
TGTGCCAGCACCGTTGGGCCCGGGGGTGAAAAACTGTTTTTT
CASTVGPGGEKLFF
>14|-|TRBJ1-1|TRBV4-2|-
TGTGCCAGCAGGTTTAAGGGGCAGAACACTGAAGCTTTCTTT
CASRFKGQNTEAFF
>15|TRBD1|TRBJ2-7|TRBV5-1|-
TGCGCCAGCAGCGAAACAGGGGAAAGGTCCTACGAGCAGTACTTC
CASSETGERSYEQYF
>14|-|TRBJ2-7|TRBV25-1|-
TGTGCCAGCAGCCCAGAGGCACTTTGGGACGAGCAGTACTTC
CASSPEALWDEQYF
>15|-|TRBJ1-1|TRBV5-1|-
TGCGCCAGCAGCTTGGTCGGGGGAAAGAACACTGAAGCTTTCTTT
CASSLVGGKNTEAFF
>15|-|TRBJ1-2|TRBV28|-
TGTGCCAGCAGTTCCCCAGGGTTGGGTCACTATGGCTACACCTTC
CASSSPGLGHYGYTF
>17|-|TRBJ1-2|TRBV19|-
TGTGCCAGTAGTATAGGTCTCCGATTAGTAGCTAACTATGGCTACACCTTC
CASSIGLRLVANYGYTF
>14|TRBD1|TRBJ2-1|TRBV9|-
TGTGCCAGCAAGCCTGGCCAGGGGGTGAATGAGCAGTTCTTC
CASKPGQGVNEQFF
>15|TRBD2|TRBJ2-3|TRBV10-3|-
TGTGCCATCAGTGAGGGGGCGGGGGGTGCCGATACGCAGTATTTT
CAISEGAGGADTQYF
>12|-|TRBJ2-2|TRBV12-3/TRBV12-4|-
TGTGCCAGCAGGACCCGAGGCCGGGAGCTGTTTTTT
CASRTRGRELFF
>11|-|TRBJ2-1|TRBV11-1|few
TGTGCCAGCAGCGGGCATCCTGAGCAGTTCTTC
CASSGHPEQFF
>17|TRBD1|TRBJ1-6|TRBV30|once
TGTGCCTGGAGCCCCCCGACAGGGTCTACCTATAATTCACCCCTCCACTTT
CAWSPPTGSTYNSPLHF
>15|-|TRBJ1-2|TRBV27|-
TGTGCCAGCAGTGCCCGGGACACCCGACCCTATGGCTACACCTTC
CASSARDTRPYGYTF
>14|-|TRBJ2-7|TRBV7-9|-
TGTGCCAGCAGCTTCAACACTATATCCTACGAGCAGTACTTC
CASSFNTISYEQYF
>15|TRBD1|TRBJ2-2|TRBV25-1|-
TGTGCCAGCAGTGACTGGACAGGGGAGGCCGGGGAGCTGTTTTTT
CASSDWTGEAGELFF
>16|TRBD1|TRBJ1-6|TRBV18|-
TGTGCCAGCTCACCAAGGAGACAGGGAGATAATTCACCCCTCCACTTT
CASSPRRQGDNSPLHF
>18|-|TRBJ1-2|TRBV25-1|-
TGTGCCAGCAGTGACCGCTTGGAGGGGCCTCGAGGGGTTTATGGCTACACCTTC
CASSDRLEGPRGVYGYTF
>14|-|TRBJ1-3|TRBV4-3|-
TGCGCCAGCAGCCAAGATCTGGCCGTGGACACCATATATTTT
CASSQDLAVDTIYF
>15|-|TRBJ2-1|TRBV7-9|-
TGTGCCAGCAGCTTACAGGGGAGAGCCTACAATGAGCAGTTCTTC
CASSLQGRAYNEQFF
>14|TRBD1|TRBJ2-1|TRBV3-1/TRBV3-2|once
TGTGCCAGCACCACCTGGGACAGATACAATGAGCAGTTCTTC
CASTTWDRYNEQFF
>16|-|TRBJ1-1|TRBV5-1|-
TGCGCCAGCAGCTCCCGGGGACATTTTGATTACACTGAAGCTTTCTTT
CASSSRGHFDYTEAFF
>13|-|TRBJ1-6|TRBV7-9|-
TGTGCCAGCGGTCAGGGGCCTAATTCACCCCTCCACTTT
CASGQGPNSPLHF
>15|TRBD1|TRBJ2-1|TRBV19|-
TGTGCCAGTAGTTTCCAGGGGGCAAGGACCCGGGAGCAGTTCTTC
CASSFQGARTREQFF
>14|-|TRBJ1-2|TRBV5-1|-
TGCGCCAGCAGCTTGTCGGGGGGAGACTATGGCTACACCTTC
CASSLSGGDYGYTF
>15|TRBD1|TRBJ2-1|TRBV5-1|-
TGCGCCAGCAGCTTTGACAGGGGCTCCTACAATGAGCAGTTCTTC
CASSFDRGSYNEQFF